This TCR beta chain derives from a study of T cell repertoires in cytomegalovirus infection. Each CDR3 protein gets one entry after TCRdb re-called the reads with MiXCR. The table has about 180,000 distinct CDR3 sequences, 13% to 15% seen once. V lost 4 bases to trimming and J lost 7 bases, with 10 bases between them. The CDR3 contains 12 residues. The germline V gene has CDR1 SQVTM and CDR2 ANQGSEA. This clonotype was sampled from a human donor in good health (CMV status not recorded). Some clones in this sample may be carry-over from other donors' samples. Sequencing was performed on PBMCs. J is TRBJ1-4 and V is TRBV29-1; tentatively, D is TRBD1 (5 bases). The CDR3 reads CSVVGGSEKLFF. The CDR3 DNA reads as TGCAGCGTTGTGGGGGGAAGTGAAAAACTGTTTTTT.